This TCR beta chain stems from a study of technical replicates of blood from a few donors. This clone was detected once. TCRdb's table, derived via immunoSEQ multiplex PCR, lists solely in-frame clones and lacks some. The table lists under 90,000 clones, 85% to 95% of them singletons. The receptor was isolated from a human donor in good health. The sequencing input was T cells isolated from PBMCs.

The CDR3: CASRSAGTSGAPEEFF. The CDR3 DNA reads as TGTGCCAGCAGATCGGCCGGGACTAGCGGAGCCCCGGAAGAGTTCTTC. The chain couples TRBV6-6 to TRBJ2-1, with 11 bases lining up with TRBD2. Germline loops: CDR1 MNHNY, CDR2 SVGAGI (reference sequence). The CDR3 is 16 amino acids. With 6 bases clipped from V and 14 bases from J, the junction kept 18 bases outside the gene matches.